This entry lists 13 T cell receptor beta chains sequenced from one sample in a study of blood T cell repertoires in COVID-19. Clones were read by immunoSEQ multiplex PCR, and TCRdb kept only the in-frame ones, dropping some. The table has about 67,000 clones, 85% to 90% seen once. Source material: peripheral blood. These receptors came from a man aged 50-60 years with active COVID-19.

The chain employs TRBV10-3 and TRBJ2-7; 13 bases are a match to TRBD2. The CDR3 consists of 17 residues. V gave up 6 bases and J gave up 0 bases; unmatched junction bases: 8. CDR1 is ENHRY, CDR2 SYGVKD, per germline. The CDR3 nucleotides are TGTGCCATCAGCATCGGGACTAGCGGGGAAAGCTCCTACGAGCAGTACTTC. Protein product: CAISIGTSGESSYEQYF.

V and J are TRBV27 and TRBJ2-1; 10 bases line up with TRBD2. The CDR3 consists of 18 residues. Germline V gene data show CDR1 as MNHEY and CDR2 as SMNVEV (reference sequence). V lost 2 bases, J lost 8 bases, and 15 bases stayed unmatched. The CDR3 loop is CASSLKRSSGGFTYEQFF. The CDR3 coding sequence is TGTGCCAGCAGTTTAAAGCGGTCTAGCGGGGGTTTTACGTATGAGCAGTTCTTC.

The CDR3 loop is CASSLVTSSEQYF. As DNA, the CDR3 is TGTGCCAGCAGCCTAGTGACTAGTTCCGAGCAGTACTTC. The V and J genes are TRBV14 and TRBJ2-7; TRBD2 is a possible D gene (6 bases). The CDR3 totals 13 residues. From germline, CDR1 is SGHDN and CDR2 FVKESK. V lost 4 bases and J lost 6, with 13 bases in between.

This clone turned up a few times. This chain connects TRBV5-1 to TRBJ2-1; a possible D gene is TRBD2 (5 bases). The V gene's germline CDR1 is SGHRS and CDR2 YFSETQ. Deletions cut 4 bases from V and 7 bases from J, with 15 bases between. The CDR3 loop spans 14 amino acids. CDR3 nucleotides: TGCGCCAGCAGCACGGAGGTGTTGAGAAATGAGCAGTTCTTC. Its protein is CASSTEVLRNEQFF. Full variable domain (rest looked up from reference TRBV5-1 and TRBJ2-1): KAGVTQTPRYLIKTRGQQVTLSCSPISGHRSVSWYQQTPGQGLQFLFEYFSETQRNKGNFPGRFSGRQFSNSRSEMNVSTLELGDSALYLCASSTEVLRNEQFFGPGTRLTVL.

V gene TRBV2 combines with J gene TRBJ2-4; 9 bases agree with TRBD2. This CDR3 comprises 16 residues. Germline lookup yields CDR1 SNHLY and CDR2 FYNNEI. V dropped 1 base and J dropped 0; count of bases not matched to a gene: 1. The CDR3 bases are TGTGCCAGCAGTGAAGGCGGGGGGGTAGCCAAAAACATTCAGTACTTC. Protein sequence: CASSEGGGVAKNIQYF.

V gene TRBV27 combines with J gene TRBJ2-7, with 10 bases identical to TRBD1. Germline V lookup: CDR1 MNHEY, CDR2 SMNVEV (reference sequence). V trimming: 10 bases; J trimming: 4 bases; junction bases outside the gene matches: 7. This CDR3 has 13 amino acids. The CDR3 DNA reads TGTGCCACCGCGGACAGGGGGTTTTACGAGCAGTACTTC. It encodes CATADRGFYEQYF.

This clone was recorded once. The chain links TRBV9 to TRBJ2-3; 7 bases are shared with TRBD2. The germline V gene encodes CDR1 SGDLS and CDR2 YYNGEE. V trimming: 3 bases; J trimming: 2 bases; junction bases outside the gene matches: 6. The CDR3 extends over 15 amino acids. Here the CDR3 DNA reads TGTGCCAGCAGCGAGGGGCGGGGGTACACAGATACGCAGTATTTT. Encoded protein: CASSEGRGYTDTQYF.

This clone was found a few times. V gene TRBV7-6 combines with J gene TRBJ2-1; 7 nucleotides match TRBD2. V dropped 2 bases and J dropped 8; count of bases not matched to a gene: 9. Germline V lookup: CDR1 SGHVS, CDR2 FNYEAQ. The CDR3 totals 15 residues. CDR3 in DNA: TGTGCCAGCAGCTTATTGAGCGGGGATTCGGATGAGCAGTTCTTC. Its translation is CASSLLSGDSDEQFF. Full variable domain (rest looked up from reference TRBV7-6 and TRBJ2-1): GAGVSQSPRYKVTKRGQDVALRCDPISGHVSLYWYRQALGQGPEFLTYFNYEAQQDKSGLPNDRFSAERPEGSISTLTIQRTEQRDSAMYRCASSLLSGDSDEQFFGPGTRLTVL.

The chain has TRBV15 and TRBJ2-5; 8 bases are shared with TRBD2. Losses at the gene ends were 2 bases for V and 2 bases for J; bases not matched to a gene: 4. CDR3 length equals 15 residues. Germline CDR1 LNHNV, CDR2 YYDKDF (reference sequence). CDR3 in DNA: TGTGCCACCAGCAGAATCGGGGGGGAGCAAGAGACCCAGTACTTC. Translation gives CATSRIGGEQETQYF.

The chain joins TRBV6-5 to TRBJ2-7; TRBD2 matches 12 bases. Germline lookup yields CDR1 MNHEY and CDR2 SVGAGI. CDR3 length: 14 residues. V shed 8 bases and J 4 bases; nucleotides not matched to a gene: 6. CDR3 DNA sequence: TGTGCCAGCGGGTGGACTAGCGGGAATTACGAGCAGTACTTC. This translates into CASGWTSGNYEQYF.

As for this clone: The same CDR3 is also encoded by other DNA sequences in this sample. V and J are TRBV3-1 (or the pseudogene TRBV3-2) and TRBJ2-7, with D unresolved. V was trimmed by 1 base and J by 3 bases, leaving 4 bases between them. This CDR3 comprises 12 residues. Germline CDR1 LGHDT, CDR2 YNNKEL (reference sequence). CDR3 DNA: TGTGCCAGCAGCCAAGCGGGCTACGAGCAGTACTTC. It translates to CASSQAGYEQYF.

The gene calls are TRBV10-3 and TRBJ2-7, with D perhaps TRBD1 (5 bases). The germline gives CDR1 ENHRY, CDR2 SYGVKD. The V end lost 4 bases, the J end lost 2 bases, and 6 bases lay between the germline ends. The CDR3 is made up of 12 amino acids. Here the CDR3 DNA reads TGTGCCATCAGTGGACAGACCTACGAGCAGTACTTC. Translation gives CAISGQTYEQYF.

The rearrangement uses TRBV5-6 and TRBJ2-1, with 8 bases identical to TRBD2. The CDR3 length is 14 residues. The germline V gene encodes CDR1 SGHDT and CDR2 YYEEEE. The ends lost 4 bases at V and 4 bases at J; junction bases unmatched: 4. CDR3 region: CASSASGGYNEQFF. For the CDR3, the DNA is TGTGCCAGCAGCGCTTCGGGGGGGTACAATGAGCAGTTCTTC.